The 21 T cell receptor beta chains below all came from one sample that was sequenced in a study of T cell changes during pregnancy in multiple sclerosis. The data were produced by immunoSEQ multiplex PCR, yet TCRdb's version contains in-frame clones alone and is incomplete. The sample has almost 50,000 clones; nearly 95% are singletons. The starting material was peripheral blood, obtained after pregnancy. These TCRs come from a female donor with multiple sclerosis, enrolled in a pregnancy study.

Only one count was recorded for this clone. The rearrangement joins TRBV7-2 to TRBJ1-1; no clear D gene. Germline CDR1 is SGHTA and CDR2 is FQGNSA. Trimming took off 1 base at V and 1 base at J, with 4 bases between the two ends. The CDR3 has 13 amino acids. The CDR3 spells CASSLDKNTEAFF. The CDR3 DNA reads as TGTGCCAGCAGCTTAGACAAGAACACTGAAGCTTTCTTT. The full variable domain, in which reference TRBV7-2 and TRBJ1-1 provide the parts outside the CDR3, is GAGVSQSPSNKVTEKGKDVELRCDPISGHTALYWYRQSLGQGLEFLIYFQGNSAPDKSGLPSDRFSAERTGGSVSTLTIQRTQQEDSAVYLCASSLDKNTEAFFGQGTRLTVV.

The chain recombines TRBV7-2 with TRBJ1-6; possibly TRBD1 for D (6 bases). The V gene lost 6 bases and the J gene lost 6 bases, with 12 bases spanning the gap. The CDR3 length is 14 residues. Germline values: CDR1 SGHTA, CDR2 FQGNSA. Here the CDR3 DNA reads TGTGCCAGCAGGTCAGGGGTTAGTAATTCACCCCTCCACTTT. Residues: CASRSGVSNSPLHF.

The rearrangement links TRBV10-3 to TRBJ1-2, with 8 bases identical to TRBD1. This CDR3 is 14 amino acids long. Germline CDR1 reads ENHRY; CDR2 reads SYGVKD. Losses at the gene ends were 0 bases for V and 4 bases for J; bases not matched to a gene: 1. CDR3 loop: CAISESTGGYGYTF. CDR3 sequence (DNA): TGTGCCATCAGTGAGTCAACAGGGGGCTATGGCTACACCTTC.

The chain uses TRBV7-2 and TRBJ1-2; D not resolved. This CDR3 comprises 15 residues. Germline CDR1 and CDR2: SGHTA and FQGNSA. Trimming took 5 bases from V and 0 from J, leaving 13 bases between them. The CDR3 loop reads CASSRAENANYGYTF. The CDR3 DNA is TGTGCCAGCAGCCGAGCTGAAAATGCTAACTATGGCTACACCTTC. The whole variable domain, filled in from reference TRBV7-2 and TRBJ1-2, reads GAGVSQSPSNKVTEKGKDVELRCDPISGHTALYWYRQSLGQGLEFLIYFQGNSAPDKSGLPSDRFSAERTGGSVSTLTIQRTQQEDSAVYLCASSRAENANYGYTFGSGTRLTVV.

This chain links TRBV10-3 with TRBJ1-5; a weak D match, TRBD1 (5 bases). Germline V lookup: CDR1 ENHRY, CDR2 SYGVKD. This CDR3 has 15 amino acids. Trimming removed 4 bases at V and 4 bases at J, with 14 bases between. CDR3 sequence (DNA): TGTGCCATCAGTGCGAGCGGGACGGCGAATCAGCCCCAGCATTTT. As protein: CAISASGTANQPQHF.

The V gene is TRBV5-4, the J gene TRBJ1-1; 11 nucleotides align to TRBD1. Germline V lookup: CDR1 SGHNT, CDR2 YYREEE (reference sequence). The CDR3 loop spans 16 amino acids. The V gene end was trimmed by 7 bases and the J gene end by 2 bases; junction bases not matched to a gene: 10. The CDR3 sequence: CASFRTGGAGNTEAFF. DNA for the CDR3: TGTGCCAGCTTTCGGACAGGGGGCGCGGGAAACACTGAAGCTTTCTTT.

The chain is built from TRBV19 and TRBJ2-7; 12 nucleotides match TRBD2. Germline assignment: CDR1 LNHDA and CDR2 SQIVND (reference sequence). V was pared by 4 bases and J by 2 bases, with 3 bases of the junction left unmatched. The CDR3 runs 15 residues. CDR3 loop: CASSRLAGDPYEQYF. The DNA of the CDR3 is TGTGCCAGTAGTAGACTAGCGGGGGATCCCTACGAGCAGTACTTC.

The chain employs TRBV2 and TRBJ2-1; D might be TRBD2 (6 bases). This CDR3 is built from 18 residues. Germline CDR1 SNHLY, CDR2 FYNNEI. Deletions cut 7 bases from V and 0 bases from J, with 22 bases between. The CDR3 bases are TGTGCCAGCACAACTCTGGAGGCGGGGCAGAGCTCCTACAATGAGCAGTTCTTC. Its protein product is CASTTLEAGQSSYNEQFF.

This sequence joins TRBV6-6 and TRBJ1-1; D not certain. The length of the CDR3 is 16 residues. Trimming left V 0 bases short and J 3 bases short, with 14 bases between. Germline CDR1 reads MNHNY; CDR2 reads SVGAGI (reference sequence). Here the CDR3 reads CASSYSPNAADTEAFF. CDR3 sequence (DNA): TGTGCCAGCAGTTACTCACCCAACGCGGCGGACACTGAAGCTTTCTTT.

The chain has TRBV5-4 and TRBJ2-5; 7 bases agree with TRBD1. The ends lost 4 bases at V and 5 bases at J; junction bases unmatched: 8. Per the germline V gene, CDR1 is SGHNT and CDR2 is YYREEE (reference sequence). The CDR3 sequence is 14 residues long. CDR3 nucleotides: TGTGCCAGCAGCGAGGGGGCATCTCACGAGACCCAGTACTTC. It specifies CASSEGASHETQYF.

The chain is built from TRBV4-2 and TRBJ2-5; 9 bases match TRBD2. Germline V gene data show CDR1 as LGHNA and CDR2 as YNFKEQ. There are 17 residues in the CDR3. The junction had 12 bases not matched to a gene; V was cut back by 2 bases and J by 5 bases. The CDR3 DNA reads TGTGCCAGCAGCCAAATTAGCGGGGGTCCGAAGACGGAGACCCAGTACTTC. Translation: CASSQISGGPKTETQYF.

The genes are TRBV4-2 and TRBJ2-3; D is unclear. V lost 1 base and J lost 2, with 19 bases in between. The CDR3 has 18 residues. Germline assignment: CDR1 LGHNA and CDR2 YNFKEQ. The CDR3 sequence is CASSQGNTDSTITDTQYF. In DNA form, the CDR3 reads TGTGCCAGCAGCCAAGGGAACACCGACTCAACAATCACAGATACGCAGTATTTT.

This chain joins TRBV5-6 and TRBJ2-2; D gene ambiguous. Germline assignment: CDR1 SGHDT and CDR2 YYEEEE. The CDR3 is 13 amino acids. The V and J ends lost 4 bases and 4 bases respectively, with 8 bases between them. In nucleotides, the CDR3 is TGTGCCAGCAGCCGCGGCGCCACCGGGGAGCTGTTTTTT. Its translation: CASSRGATGELFF.

The chain carries TRBV28 and TRBJ1-5; D is ambiguous. This CDR3 contains 14 residues. The V end was cut by 3 bases, the J end by 6 bases, with 12 bases between. CDR1 MDHEN and CDR2 SYDVKM come from the germline V gene. The CDR3: CASSFRALSQPQHF. DNA of the CDR3: TGTGCCAGCAGTTTTCGAGCACTTTCTCAGCCCCAGCATTTT.

CDR3 residues: CASSQGAIGNQPQHF. The CDR3 DNA reads TGTGCCAGCAGTCAGGGGGCGATTGGCAATCAGCCCCAGCATTTT. The chain joins TRBV6-1 to TRBJ1-5; 8 bases agree with TRBD1. Germline CDR1 and CDR2: MNHNS and SASEGT. The trim removed 5 bases at V and 2 bases at J, leaving 5 bases unmatched. The length of the CDR3 is 15 residues.

The chain uses TRBV6-5 and TRBJ1-2; D call uncertain. CDR1 is MNHEY and CDR2 is SVGAGI in the germline V gene. The CDR3 has 12 amino acids. This chain's CDR3 is CGSSDWNYGYTF. The CDR3 nucleotides are TGTGGGTCCTCGGACTGGAACTATGGCTACACCTTC.

The gene calls are TRBV6-5 and TRBJ1-6, with D maybe TRBD1 (5 bases). The CDR3 covers 15 residues. Germline V gives CDR1 MNHEY, CDR2 SVGAGI. The V end was cut by 7 bases, the J end by 9 bases, with 19 bases between. DNA for the CDR3: TGTGCCAGCACCGCGGTCGGGGGGGTGATTTCACCCCTCCACTTT. It yields the protein CASTAVGGVISPLHF.

The genes are TRBV7-2 and TRBJ2-3; 9 positions match TRBD2. V was pared by 5 bases and J by 3 bases, with 6 bases of the junction left unmatched. This CDR3 comprises 15 residues. Germline V lookup: CDR1 SGHTA, CDR2 FQGNSA. The CDR3 region has the DNA TGTGCCAGCAGCCTACGACTAGCGGCGACAGATACGCAGTATTTT. Residues: CASSLRLAATDTQYF. Based on the CDR3 plus reference TRBV7-2 and TRBJ2-3, the full variable domain is GAGVSQSPSNKVTEKGKDVELRCDPISGHTALYWYRQSLGQGLEFLIYFQGNSAPDKSGLPSDRFSAERTGGSVSTLTIQRTQQEDSAVYLCASSLRLAATDTQYFGPGTRLTVL.

V and J are TRBV6-7 and TRBJ1-3; 10 nucleotides align to TRBD1. TRBV6-7 has ORF status, its function being uncertain. This CDR3 is 16 amino acids long. J gave up 4 bases and V 5 bases, and 8 bases lay outside the gene matches. The CDR3: CASSPRGTGAGNTIYF. For the CDR3, the DNA is TGTGCCAGCAGTCCCCGAGGGACAGGGGCGGGAAACACCATATATTTT.

This chain connects TRBV2 to TRBJ1-4, with D perhaps TRBD1 (6 bases). The germline CDR1 and CDR2 sequences are SNHLY and FYNNEI. CDR3 length: 16 amino acids. V dropped 5 bases and J dropped 0 bases, with 13 bases sitting between them. The CDR3, as DNA: TGTGCCAGCAGTCCCGGGACACTGCCAACTAATGAAAAACTGTTTTTT. Encoded protein: CASSPGTLPTNEKLFF.

The genes are TRBV27 and TRBJ1-1, with 7 bases fitting TRBD1. Germline CDR1 and CDR2: MNHEY and SMNVEV (reference sequence). The CDR3 sequence is 14 residues long. Germline trimming cut 6 bases from V and 0 bases from J; bases unmatched to any gene: 4. The CDR3: CASRVRGLNTEAFF. In DNA, the CDR3 is TGTGCCAGCAGGGTCAGGGGGTTGAACACTGAAGCTTTCTTT.